Each of the 10 T cell receptor beta chains below was sequenced from the same sample in a study of blood T cells in healthy people across ages. With a J-beta primer mix and a sample-barcoded 5' primer, a second PCR ran about 7 to 12 cycles. TCRdb reprocessed the 5' RACE reads with MiXCR, giving one entry per CDR3 protein. The sample holds approximately 960,000 distinct CDR3 sequences, under 35% seen once. The same specimen was also included in a second study, on T cells of mothers and their children.

Sequenced sample: blood. Every receptor here comes from a woman aged 40-49 years in good health.

This clonotype appeared a single time. One base away lies a much larger clone, so this may be a sequencing read error. This chain connects TRBV2 to TRBJ2-5; perhaps TRBD1 as D (5 bases). Near its end, the DNA agrees better with TRBJ2-7, so the J call may be wrong. Germline V gene sequence: CDR1 SNHLY, CDR2 FYNNEI. This CDR3 region has 13 residues. CDR3 sequence reads: CASSEAGQSEQYF. CDR3 coding DNA: TGTGCCAGCAGTGAGGCAGGGCAAAGCGAGCAGTACTTC.

The rearrangement joins TRBV6-6 to TRBJ1-4; D gene ambiguous. The germline V gene has CDR1 MNHNY and CDR2 SVGAGI (reference sequence). CDR3 length: 11 residues. Deletions cut 8 bases from V and 4 bases from J, with 5 bases between. CDR3: CASGDNEKLFF. The DNA of the CDR3 is TGTGCCAGCGGAGATAATGAAAAACTGTTTTTT.

This clonotype was seen only once. It may be a read error: a sequence one base away is much more abundant. The CDR3 spells CASSRQGSKRYEQYF. The CDR3 DNA follows: TGTGCCAGCAGTCGACAGGGCTCTAAGCGGTACGAGCAGTACTTC. The chain employs TRBV7-8 and TRBJ2-7, with 7 bases matching TRBD1. The CDR3 spans 15 residues. Germline V CDR1 and CDR2: SGHVS, FQNEAQ. V shed 6 bases, J shed 4 bases, and the junction held 12 bases outside the gene matches.

This clonotype was picked up many times. The chain links TRBV7-2 to TRBJ1-6, with D tentatively TRBD1 (5 bases). Germline CDR1 SGHTA, CDR2 FQGNSA. Trimming removed 5 bases from V and 4 bases from J, with 12 bases in between. CDR3 length: 15 amino acids. The CDR3 reads CASSPEGVYNSPLHF. DNA for the CDR3: TGTGCCAGCAGCCCCGAAGGGGTGTATAATTCACCCCTCCACTTT. The complete variable domain, with remaining parts taken from reference TRBV7-2 and TRBJ1-6, reads GAGVSQSPSNKVTEKGKDVELRCDPISGHTALYWYRQSLGQGLEFLIYFQGNSAPDKSGLPSDRFSAERTGGSVSTLTIQRTQQEDSAVYLCASSPEGVYNSPLHFGNGTRLTVT.

As regards this clonotype: This may be a read error: a much more frequent sequence differs by one nucleotide. The CDR3 coding sequence is TGCGCCAACAGCCAAGCAGGGGGCCCCTACGAGCAGTACTTC. Translating it yields CANSQAGGPYEQYF. The V gene is TRBV4-1, the J gene TRBJ2-7, with 8 bases that match TRBD1. Germline CDR1 is MGHRA and CDR2 is YSYEKL. The CDR3 runs to 14 residues.

The V gene is TRBV15, the J gene TRBJ2-1; 8 positions match TRBD1. Germline trimming cut 3 bases from V and 5 bases from J; bases unmatched to any gene: 3. The CDR3 has 14 residues. Per the germline V gene, CDR1 is LNHNV and CDR2 is YYDKDF (reference sequence). CDR3 DNA: TGTGCCACCAGCAGGGAGGACAGGGACAATGAGCAGTTCTTC. Its protein is CATSREDRDNEQFF.

This clonotype came up a few times. The chain recombines TRBV6-5 with TRBJ1-2; D may be TRBD1 (6 bases). Trimming removed 6 bases at V and 4 bases at J, with 18 bases between. Per germline, CDR1 MNHEY and CDR2 SVGAGI. The CDR3 has 15 amino acids. The CDR3 nucleotides read TGTGCCAGCAGCCTAACGTCGGGCAGGGGCTATGGCTACACCTTC. Translation: CASSLTSGRGYGYTF.

J is TRBJ2-1 and V is TRBV5-1; D gene ambiguous. Germline V gives CDR1 SGHRS, CDR2 YFSETQ. This CDR3 is 15 amino acids long. V gave up 0 bases and J gave up 0 bases, with 7 bases separating them. CDR3 DNA sequence: TGCGCCAGCAGCTTGGTACATTACTCCTACAATGAGCAGTTCTTC. Its protein product is CASSLVHYSYNEQFF. The full variable domain, completed using reference TRBV5-1 and TRBJ2-1, is KAGVTQTPRYLIKTRGQQVTLSCSPISGHRSVSWYQQTPGQGLQFLFEYFSETQRNKGNFPGRFSGRQFSNSRSEMNVSTLELGDSALYLCASSLVHYSYNEQFFGPGTRLTVL.

This clonotype has a count of ten or more. The chain employs TRBV24-1 and TRBJ2-5; D is unresolved. Germline loops: CDR1 KGHDR, CDR2 SFDVKD. Between the trimmed V and J ends, which lost 3 bases and 2 bases, there was a span of 6 bases. This CDR3 has 13 amino acids. CDR3 bases: TGTGCCACCAGTGATGGTTCGCAAGAGACCCAGTACTTC. Translating gives CATSDGSQETQYF.

A word on this clonotype: The junction differs from germline at one of its ends, possibly a read error. This sequence joins TRBV9 and TRBJ2-3; 10 nucleotides match TRBD2. The CDR3 covers 17 residues. Germline CDR1 SGDLS, CDR2 YYNGEE. In nucleotides, the CDR3 is TGTGCCAGCAGCTCGGGTTTAGCGGGGGGTGACACAGATACGCGGTATTTT. As protein: CASSSGLAGGDTDTRYF. The full variable domain, completed using reference TRBV9 and TRBJ2-3, is DSGVTQTPKHLITATGQRVTLRCSPRSGDLSVYWYQQSLDQGLQFLIQYYNGEERAKGNILERFSAQQFPDLHSELNLSSLELGDSALYFCASSSGLAGGDTDTRYFGPGTRLTVL.